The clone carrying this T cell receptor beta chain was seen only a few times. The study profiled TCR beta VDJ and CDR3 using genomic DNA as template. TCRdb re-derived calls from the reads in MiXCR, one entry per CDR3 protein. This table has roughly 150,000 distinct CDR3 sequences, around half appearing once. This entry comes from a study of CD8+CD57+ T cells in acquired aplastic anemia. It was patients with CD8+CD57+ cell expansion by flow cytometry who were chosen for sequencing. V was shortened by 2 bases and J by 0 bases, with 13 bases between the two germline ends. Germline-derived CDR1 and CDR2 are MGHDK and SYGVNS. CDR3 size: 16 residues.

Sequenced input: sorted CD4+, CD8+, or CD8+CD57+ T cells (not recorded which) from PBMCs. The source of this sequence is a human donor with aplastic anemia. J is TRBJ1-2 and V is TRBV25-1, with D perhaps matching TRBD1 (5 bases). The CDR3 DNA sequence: TGTGCCAGCAGTGAAATTAGCCGGGGGACTAACTATGGCTACACCTTC. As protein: CASSEISRGTNYGYTF.